This is a list of T cell receptor beta chains from one sample in a study of T cells after yellow fever vaccination. TCRdb processed the 5' RACE reads anew with MiXCR; each CDR3 protein has one entry. The sample records just under 30,000 distinct CDR3 sequences, around 5% being singletons. Here the sequenced sample was CD8+ T cells sorted from PBMCs, taken 10 days after the yellow fever booster vaccination. The receptors shown here come from a man in his thirties or forties who received the YFV17D yellow fever vaccine. Both conserved end residues are part of each CDR3. D genes are given only for firm matches. Each size is how often the clone was seen (once, few, many) or a class if it is expanded.

>many|TRBV27|TRBJ2-7|NA
TGTGCCAGCAGTCTGGGAGATGGGGAGCAGTACTTC
CASSLGDGEQYF
>many|TRBV7-3|TRBJ2-5|NA
TGTGCCAGCAGCCCCAACAACCAAGAGACCCAGTACTTC
CASSPNNQETQYF
>many|TRBV5-1|TRBJ2-7|NA
TGCGCCAGCAGCTCGAACAGGGGAGGCCCCTACGAGCAGTACTTC
CASSSNRGGPYEQYF
>many|TRBV24-1|TRBJ2-2|TRBD1
TGTGCCACCAGTGATTTCGGACAGGGTCCCGGGGAGCTGTTTTTT
CATSDFGQGPGELFF
>many|TRBV6-2/TRBV6-3|TRBJ1-2|NA
TGTGCCAGCAGTTACTCGGACAACTATGGCTACACCTTC
CASSYSDNYGYTF
>many|TRBV7-9|TRBJ2-7|NA
TGTGCCAGCAGCTTACCCCCGAGGGCAGTAAATTTTTCCTACGAGCAGTACTTC
CASSLPPRAVNFSYEQYF
>many|TRBV10-3|TRBJ2-2|NA
TGTGCCATCAGACTGAACACCGGGGAGCTGTTTTTT
CAIRLNTGELFF
>many|TRBV5-1|TRBJ2-7|TRBD2
TGCGCCAGCAGCTCTGAAGCGGGACCCTCCTACGAGCAGTACTTC
CASSSEAGPSYEQYF
>many|TRBV28|TRBJ2-1|NA
TGTGCCAGCAGTCTAACAGGACGGATCAATGAGCAGTTCTTC
CASSLTGRINEQFF
>many|TRBV7-6|TRBJ2-1|TRBD2
TGTGCCAGCAGCTCCGGGGGGAGCTCCTACAATGAGCAGTTCTTC
CASSSGGSSYNEQFF
>many|TRBV27|TRBJ2-7|TRBD2
TGTGCCAGCAGCCCCAGCGGGATCGAGCAGTACTTC
CASSPSGIEQYF
>many|TRBV13|TRBJ2-7|NA
TGTGCCAGCAGCTTAGGGGGGCACGGGGGCTACGAGCAGTACTTC
CASSLGGHGGYEQYF
>many|TRBV20-1|TRBJ1-2|NA
TGCAGTGCCGAAAATCTCCCTGATGGCTACACCTTC
CSAENLPDGYTF
>many|TRBV9|TRBJ2-7|NA
TGTGCCAGCAGCGTAGAAGGGGGCGAGCAGTACTTC
CASSVEGGEQYF
>many|TRBV6-5|TRBJ2-3|TRBD1
TGTGCCAGCAGTTACCCCGGCAGGGGGCTAACAGATACGCAGTATTTT
CASSYPGRGLTDTQYF
>many|TRBV6-5|TRBJ2-2|TRBD2
TGTGCCAGCAGCCGTTATAGCGGGGCCGGGGAGCTGTTTTTT
CASSRYSGAGELFF
>many|TRBV12-5|TRBJ2-2|NA
TGTGCTAGTGCCGGGTCGAACACCGGGGAGCTGTTTTTT
CASAGSNTGELFF
>many|TRBV5-1|TRBJ2-7|NA
TGCGCCAGCAGCTGGGGGCGGGAGTCCCACGAGCAGTACTTC
CASSWGRESHEQYF
>many|TRBV5-6|TRBJ1-2|NA
TGTGCCAGCAGTTCCGGGACGTCGGGTGGCTACACCTTC
CASSSGTSGGYTF
>few|TRBV6-6|TRBJ2-6|NA
TGTGCCAGCAGTGGTTACGGGAAAGGGGCCAACGTCCTGACTTTC
CASSGYGKGANVLTF
>many|TRBV29-1|TRBJ2-7|NA
TGCAGCGTTGAATTCGGGACTCCCGCGTACGAGCAGTACTTC
CSVEFGTPAYEQYF
>many|TRBV29-1|TRBJ1-2|NA
TGCAGCGTTGAGGTTGGGGACTATGGCTACACCTTC
CSVEVGDYGYTF
>many|TRBV6-5|TRBJ2-1|TRBD2
TGTGCCAGCAGCCCCGAAGCGGGAGGGCCGGTGGATGAGCAGTTCTTC
CASSPEAGGPVDEQFF
>many|TRBV5-5|TRBJ2-3|TRBD1
TGTGCCAGCAGCTCGGGACAGGGGCCCGGAGATACGCAGTATTTT
CASSSGQGPGDTQYF
>many|TRBV23-1|TRBJ1-5|NA
TGCGCCAGCAGTTCTACCTGGAATCAGCCCCAGCATTTT
CASSSTWNQPQHF
>many|TRBV5-6|TRBJ1-1|NA
TGTGCCAGCAGCTTCCTCGAGGTAGCGGGCACTGAAGCTTTCTTT
CASSFLEVAGTEAFF
>many|TRBV5-1|TRBJ2-3|TRBD2
TGCGCCAGCAGCTCATTGGAGGGGCGGGAGGCCTGGGCGCAGTATTTT
CASSSLEGREAWAQYF
>many|TRBV28|TRBJ2-1|TRBD2
TGTGCCAGCAGCCGTACTAGCGGGTTCGTGGAGCAGTTCTTC
CASSRTSGFVEQFF